This paragraph reports one T cell receptor (beta chain). This clonotype was found a few times. Its target antigen remains unknown. Within one base of it there is no much larger clone, and no base qualities were kept. The data were obtained in a study of regulatory T cells in long-lasting Graves disease (dated by TCRdb to the early 2020s). Concerning the study at large: Patients with newly diagnosed Graves' disease had been on antithyroid drugs for under 3 months. Persistent Graves' disease patients were compared with newly diagnosed Graves' disease patients by peripheral blood TCR sequencing and RNA sequencing. The study was conducted in China and was registered as a clinical trial. A total of about 33 samples underwent TCR sequencing, from about 13 patients with persistent Graves' disease and 20 patients with newly diagnosed Graves' disease. Study-level results and caveats: TRBV28, TRBJ1-2 and TRBJ2-5 were preferentially used in persistent disease, while TRBV20-1 and TRBJ2-1 were favored in newly diagnosed disease. Patients with persistent disease shared more public clonotypes (fewer than 3,000) than newly diagnosed patients did (more than 900). Sequencing and analysis were limited to the TCR beta chain. Lower TCR Shannon entropy and fewer highly expanded clones were observed in persistent Graves' disease patients than in newly diagnosed patients, which suggested clonal expansion. Only peripheral blood was studied, because thyroid tissue, the primary lesion, was inaccessible. The authors acknowledged the small sample size as a limitation that may reduce accuracy.

According to the study, the label for this sample's time point signals: newly diagnosed GD, antithyroid drugs for less than 3 months. For both TCR sequencing and RNA sequencing, RNA was extracted from PBMCs in TRIzol. The diagnosis of Graves' disease was made according to American Thyroid Association guidelines. Patients were recruited from an endocrinology department in Xi'an, China. From each patient, 7.5 to 9.5 milliliters of peripheral blood was collected into an EDTA anticoagulant tube. Ficoll Paque Plus density gradient separation was used to isolate PBMCs, and no further T cell sorting was performed. An Agilent 2100 Bioanalyzer and agarose gel were used to check RNA quality, while a NanoDrop 2000 measured RNA concentration. Library generation was performed with multiplex PCR. TCRdb lists the instrument as Illumina HiSeq 4000. TCR beta libraries were built with iRepertoire HTBI primers and Arm-PCR amplification of CDR3 regions. Gel purification was performed on PCR products prior to sequencing. Under the source paper's analysis protocol: Across samples, around 62 TRBV and 14 TRBJ segments were identified and used for gene usage analysis of CDR3 amino acid clonotypes. COPE and FqMerger were used to merge the filtered high-quality paired reads into contigs. BLAST was used to align contigs to IMGT TRBV, TRBD and TRBJ reference genes, and CDR3 was defined according to IMGT. Any clonotype with a frequency above 0.1% was counted as a highly expanded clone. Shannon entropy served as the measure of repertoire diversity, while the Gini coefficient captured V-J evenness. Public clonotypes were defined as clonotypes shared by more than one individual. TCRdb passed the public sequencing reads through fastp at Q25 and MiXCR, retaining productive beta sequences. For every CDR3 protein sequence, its rows merge into one entry that carries the most common genes and DNA. The V and J calls, along with clone size, are taken from TCRdb and not from the paper's own processing. Recorded for this sample are roughly 440,000 distinct CDR3 sequences; about a sixth of them occurred a single time. The ten largest clones add up to about a quarter of the sample.

Via the germline V gene, CDR1 is SQVTM and CDR2 ANQGSEA. The CDR3 contains 13 residues, cysteine and phenylalanine counted. Of all the DNA, just the CDR3 is kept, 39 bases in frame from base 1. Trimming costs V 5 bases and J 6 bases, and their ends lie 13 bases apart. The same specimen was also included in a second study, on T cells in Graves' hyperthyroidism and ophthalmopathy. Looking at the second paper: Stable Graves' hyperthyroidism was defined as the absence of progression to ophthalmopathy over 18 months of follow-up. The hyperthyroidism patients were between 18 and 65 years old and newly diagnosed, with a disease duration of less than 2 months. Exclusion was applied to patients with uncontrolled infections, other autoimmune diseases, pregnancy or lactation. Diagnoses relied on clinical symptoms, serum thyroxine and TRAb, thyroid ultrasound and orbital computed tomography. The first round of RT-PCR for the TCR CDR3 was performed with the HTBI primer set and the Qiagen OneStep RT-PCR kit. Blood samples also contained most of the expanded thyroid clonotypes (frequency above 0.001), which suggests that blood repertoires may reflect thyroid immune responses. In cross-validation, a model built on a 13 V-J signature told ophthalmopathy apart from stable hyperthyroidism with approximately 90% sensitivity and approximately 84% specificity, and in testing the same model reached 80%/75%. In validation, the model predicted progression to ophthalmopathy a median of about 6 months before onset, with approximately 71% sensitivity and almost 75% specificity. TCR V-J signatures able to tell the groups apart were searched for in a discovery cohort of 90 to 100 patients, of whom around 42 had Graves' ophthalmopathy and some 60 had stable Graves' hyperthyroidism. Whether ophthalmopathy could be predicted prospectively was tested in an independent validation cohort made up of roughly 19 hyperthyroidism patients plus 17 patients who later progressed to ophthalmopathy. The 85 to 100 discovery patients were divided at random into training and test sets in a 7:3 ratio. The study also compared thyroid tissue and blood T-cell repertoires from over 5 Graves' hyperthyroidism patients. Once sampling was done, hyperthyroidism patients were given methimazole at a starting dose of 30 mg daily, whereas ophthalmopathy patients were given high-dose intravenous methylprednisolone. Libraries were constructed in a second round of multiplex PCR, after which size selection and purification were performed. Sequencing of the libraries was done on an Illumina HiSeq2000 using paired-end 100 bp reads. Raw data were processed with SOAPnuke, discarding reads with adapters, uncalled bases, mean Phred below 15, or no exact constant-primer or identifier match. High-quality paired reads were merged using COPE v1.2.5, and each unique nucleotide sequence was defined as a clonotype. MiTCR v1.1 was used to align the clonotypes against IMGT TRBV, TRBD and TRBJ reference segments. The analysis was restricted to V-J combinations with a frequency above 0.0001, which together covered 98% to 99.2% of the repertoires. The TCS score was defined as F50 (clonal expansion) divided by E x V (chaos), with BLOSUM62-based TCRdist calculated between CDR3 peptides within each V-J. Welch's t-statistics and random forest reduced around 520 V-J features to roughly 13, which were used in a naive Bayes classifier (R e1071). No statistical method was used to set the sample size in advance, and investigators knew the group allocation. The paper reports TCR Vbeta CDR3 sequencing of approximately 140 peripheral blood samples: fewer than 50 ophthalmopathy, roughly 74 hyperthyroidism and 17 progressor patients.

The sequence was obtained from a woman aged 18-35 years with Graves disease. Donor details come from another sample of the same person, matched by shared clones. The chain is encoded by TRBV29-1 joined to TRBJ2-2; a tentative D call is TRBD1 (6 bases match). The sequences come from peripheral blood mononuclear cells (PBMCs), collected at new diagnosis, from a patient treated with antithyroid drugs. The DNA sequence is TGCAGCGTTTCACCACAGGGCGCCGGGGAGCTGTTTTTT. It translates to CSVSPQGAGELFF.